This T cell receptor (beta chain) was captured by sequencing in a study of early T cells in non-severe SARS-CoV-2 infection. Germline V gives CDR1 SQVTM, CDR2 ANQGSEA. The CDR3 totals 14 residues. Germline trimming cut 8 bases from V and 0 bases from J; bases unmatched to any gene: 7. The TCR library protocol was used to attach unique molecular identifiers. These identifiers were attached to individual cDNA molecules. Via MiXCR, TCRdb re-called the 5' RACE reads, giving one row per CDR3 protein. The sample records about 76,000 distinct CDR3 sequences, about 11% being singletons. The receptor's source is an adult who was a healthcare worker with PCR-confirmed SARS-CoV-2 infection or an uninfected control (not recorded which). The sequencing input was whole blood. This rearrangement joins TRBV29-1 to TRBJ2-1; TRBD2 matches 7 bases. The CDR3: CSQAAGSSYNEQFF. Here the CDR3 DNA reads TGCAGCCAAGCAGCGGGGAGCTCCTACAATGAGCAGTTCTTC.